This TCR beta chain was recorded in a study of regulatory T cells in long-lasting Graves disease. Construction of TCR beta libraries relied on iRepertoire HTBI primers and on Arm-PCR targeting CDR3 regions. TCRdb reprocessed the multiplex PCR reads with MiXCR, giving one entry per CDR3 protein. This table has 530,000 or so distinct CDR3 sequences, about 16% appearing once. The V and J ends lost 1 base and 7 bases respectively, with 17 bases between them. CDR3 length: 15 amino acids. Germline V gives CDR1 SGHNT, CDR2 YYREEE (reference sequence). Specified time point: newly diagnosed GD, antithyroid drugs for less than 3 months. From RNA extracted from PBMCs, the TCR library was made. The same data also went into a second study, on T cells in Graves' hyperthyroidism and ophthalmopathy.

The chain uses TRBV5-4 and TRBJ1-2; D not certain. The TCR originated in a man in his late teens or twenties with Graves disease. Here the sequenced sample was peripheral blood mononuclear cells (PBMCs), taken at new diagnosis, from a patient treated with antithyroid drugs. CDR3 DNA: TGTGCCAGCAGCTTGAGTTTGAGGGCAGACCGTGGCTACACCTTC. Translation: CASSLSLRADRGYTF. Using reference TRBV5-4 and TRBJ1-2 for the parts outside the CDR3, the full variable domain is ETGVTQSPTHLIKTRGQQVTLRCSSQSGHNTVSWYQQALGQGPQFIFQYYREEENGRGNFPPRFSGLQFPNYSSELNVNALELDDSALYLCASSLSLRADRGYTFGSGTRLTVV.